These 31 T cell receptor beta chains were sequenced from one sample in a study of T cells in narcolepsy. Only in-frame clones appear in the TCRdb table, and some are missing; sequencing was by immunoSEQ multiplex PCR. The data contain approximately 16,000 clones, approximately 72% of them singletons. The sequenced sample was CD45RA- memory CD8+ T cells from PBMCs. The origin of the receptors is a human donor with narcolepsy.

This clone was picked up one time. The V gene is TRBV30, the J gene TRBJ2-1; 8 nucleotides align to TRBD2. The CDR3 sequence is 15 residues long. The V gene end was trimmed by 0 bases and the J gene end by 4 bases; junction bases not matched to a gene: 5. From germline, CDR1 is GTSNPN and CDR2 SVGIG (reference sequence). The CDR3, as DNA: TGTGCCTGGAGTGTTGAGACTAGCGAGTACAATGAGCAGTTCTTC. As protein: CAWSVETSEYNEQFF.

In this sample, this clone is large (0.1 to 1%). This chain uses TRBV19 with TRBJ1-1, with D possibly matching TRBD1 (5 bases). This CDR3 has 12 residues. CDR1 is LNHDA and CDR2 is SQIVND in the germline V gene (reference sequence). Trimming removed 5 bases from V and 4 bases from J, with 8 bases in between. The CDR3 protein is CASSVGGTEAFF. CDR3 nucleotides: TGTGCCAGTAGTGTGGGGGGCACTGAAGCTTTCTTT.

This chain connects TRBV9 to TRBJ2-7, with 9 bases aligning to TRBD2. Germline lookup yields CDR1 SGDLS and CDR2 YYNGEE. The V and J ends lost 4 bases and 0 bases, in that order; junction bases with no gene match: 14. CDR3 size: 18 residues. CDR3 in amino acids: CASSSKGTSRPSSYEQYF. For the CDR3, the DNA is TGTGCCAGCAGCAGCAAGGGGACTAGCAGGCCAAGCTCCTACGAGCAGTACTTC.

J is TRBJ2-7 and V is TRBV2, with a weak D call TRBD2 (6 bases). The CDR3 length is 14 residues. Germline lookup yields CDR1 SNHLY and CDR2 FYNNEI. V lost 2 bases and J lost 3, with 11 bases in between. The CDR3 nucleotides read TGTGCCAGCAGTGAAACTAGCCCCCACTACGAGCAGTACTTC. Translated: CASSETSPHYEQYF. The full variable domain, in which reference TRBV2 and TRBJ2-7 provide the parts outside the CDR3, is EPEVTQTPSHQVTQMGQEVILRCVPISNHLYFYWYRQILGQKVEFLVSFYNNEISEKSEIFDDQFSVERPDGSNFTLKIRSTKLEDSAMYFCASSETSPHYEQYFGPGTRLTVT.

V and J are TRBV6-1 and TRBJ2-7; 8 nucleotides line up with TRBD1. Germline V gene data show CDR1 as MNHNS and CDR2 as SASEGT. With V trimmed by 10 bases and J by 1 base, 6 bases remained unmatched. The CDR3 extends over 13 amino acids. CDR3 amino acids: CATGRDRSYEQYF. Written as DNA, the CDR3 is TGTGCCACCGGAAGGGACAGGTCCTACGAGCAGTACTTC.

V and J are TRBV5-1 and TRBJ2-3; 7 positions agree with TRBD1. CDR3 length equals 14 residues. CDR1 and CDR2 (germline): SGHRS, YFSETQ. V trimming: 4 bases; J trimming: 6 bases; junction bases outside the gene matches: 8. The CDR3 loop is CASSPDRSPDTQYF. The CDR3 region has the DNA TGCGCCAGCAGCCCGGACAGGAGCCCGGATACGCAGTATTTT.

The V call is TRBV5-1, the J call TRBJ1-1, with 9 bases that match TRBD1. V gave up 4 bases and J gave up 3 bases; unmatched junction bases: 4. The length of the CDR3 is 14 residues. Germline loops: CDR1 SGHRS, CDR2 YFSETQ. This chain's CDR3 is CASSPWTGDTEAFF. CDR3 in DNA: TGCGCCAGCAGCCCTTGGACAGGGGACACTGAAGCTTTCTTT.

The CDR3 bases are TGCGCCAGCAGCTTGACGCAGGCGGGGAGCACTGAAGCTTTCTTT. Translation: CASSLTQAGSTEAFF. This chain joins TRBV5-1 and TRBJ1-1; D gene uncertain. Germline V gene sequence: CDR1 SGHRS, CDR2 YFSETQ. The CDR3 contains 15 residues. The V end was cut by 1 base, the J end by 4 bases, with 14 bases between.

The table lists this clone with a count of one. The genes are TRBV27 and TRBJ2-3; 16 positions match TRBD2. CDR1 is MNHEY and CDR2 is SMNVEV in the germline V gene (reference sequence). The V gene end was trimmed by 5 bases and the J gene end by 4 bases; junction bases not matched to a gene: 3. The CDR3 runs 16 residues. CDR3 protein: CASSTGLAGGPDTQYF. CDR3 DNA: TGTGCCAGCAGTACGGGACTAGCGGGGGGGCCAGATACGCAGTATTTT.

This clone was counted only a few times. The chain couples TRBV19 to TRBJ1-5; no definite D call. Germline values: CDR1 LNHDA, CDR2 SQIVND (reference sequence). V was shortened by 1 base and J by 0 bases, with 4 bases between the two germline ends. This CDR3 has 14 amino acids. The CDR3 region is CASSIGGSNQPQHF. The CDR3, as DNA: TGTGCCAGTAGTATAGGGGGTAGCAATCAGCCCCAGCATTTT. Based on the CDR3 plus reference TRBV19 and TRBJ1-5, the full variable domain is DGGITQSPKYLFRKEGQNVTLSCEQNLNHDAMYWYRQDPGQGLRLIYYSQIVNDFQKGDIAEGYSVSREKKESFPLTVTSAQKNPTAFYLCASSIGGSNQPQHFGDGTRLSIL.

This chain connects TRBV29-1 to TRBJ2-1; 13 positions match TRBD2. CDR1 SQVTM and CDR2 ANQGSEA come from the germline V gene. CDR3 length: 16 amino acids. Unmatched junction bases numbered 7, after V lost 6 bases and J lost 2 bases. The CDR3, as DNA: TGCAGCGTGGACGGGACTAGCGGGGCAGCCTACAATGAGCAGTTCTTC. This codes for CSVDGTSGAAYNEQFF.

In regard to this clone: A junction boundary mismatches the germline segment, possibly from a read error. V is TRBV7-7 and J is TRBJ2-1, with TRBD2 matching 12 bases. The germline V gene encodes CDR1 SSHAT and CDR2 FNYEAQ (reference sequence). The CDR3 consists of 19 residues. The CDR3 protein is CASSLSPLAGGDSYNEQFF. As DNA, the CDR3 is TGTGCTAGCAGCTTATCCCCTCTAGCGGGAGGGGACTCCTACAATGAGCAGTTCTTC.

V usage is TRBV10-3 and J usage is TRBJ1-3; 8 nucleotides line up with TRBD1. CDR3 length equals 15 residues. Trimming cost V 2 bases and J 6 bases; bases outside gene matches: 6. Germline-derived CDR1 and CDR2 are ENHRY and SYGVKD. CDR3 sequence (DNA): TGTGCCATCAGTGAGCAGGACAGGGAGACAAACACCATATATTTT. It codes for CAISEQDRETNTIYF.

This chain uses TRBV13 with TRBJ2-5, with TRBD2 matching over 7 bases. CDR3 length: 15 amino acids. CDR1 and CDR2 (germline): PRHDT, FYEKMQ (reference sequence). V lost 4 bases and J lost 2; bases outside the gene matches: 7. CDR3: CASSSPRGEQETQYF. The CDR3 coding sequence is TGTGCCAGCAGCTCTCCTCGGGGGGAACAAGAGACCCAGTACTTC.

The chain carries TRBV7-8 and TRBJ2-1; 9 nucleotides align to TRBD2. The length of the CDR3 is 15 residues. V dropped 5 bases and J dropped 0; count of bases not matched to a gene: 2. Germline V CDR1 and CDR2: SGHVS, FQNEAQ. CDR3 sequence: CASSGSGSSYNEQFF. The CDR3 coding sequence is TGTGCCAGCAGCGGTAGCGGGAGCTCCTACAATGAGCAGTTCTTC.

The rearrangement uses TRBV5-6 and TRBJ1-4; 12 positions agree with TRBD1. The CDR3 is 16 residues long. The ends lost 3 bases at V and 7 bases at J; junction bases unmatched: 7. Looked up from germline, CDR1 is SGHDT and CDR2 is YYEEEE. CDR3 nucleotides: TGTGCCAGCAGCTACGGGACAGGGGGCTTCGGTGAAAAACTGTTTTTT. It yields the protein CASSYGTGGFGEKLFF.

The chain combines TRBV7-9 with TRBJ1-1, with 12 bases matching TRBD1. CDR1 is SEHNR and CDR2 is FQNEAQ in the germline V gene (reference sequence). V dropped 1 base and J dropped 12; count of bases not matched to a gene: 6. This CDR3 contains 14 residues. CDR3 protein: CASSLVIRDRGPFF. CDR3 nucleotides: TGTGCCAGCAGCTTAGTTATCAGGGACAGGGGGCCTTTCTTT.

The chain uses TRBV6-5 and TRBJ1-1, with TRBD1 matching 7 bases. Germline V CDR1 and CDR2: MNHEY, SVGAGI. CDR3 length: 13 residues. Trimming removed 2 bases from V and 11 bases from J; junction bases left unmatched: 8. Here the CDR3 reads CASSYGQVSPAFF. In nucleotides, the CDR3 is TGTGCCAGCAGTTACGGACAGGTTTCTCCTGCTTTCTTT.

Concerning this clone itself: In the same sample, other DNA sequences code for this CDR3. The V and J genes are TRBV7-9 and TRBJ1-1; D might be TRBD1 (6 bases). Germline values: CDR1 SEHNR, CDR2 FQNEAQ (reference sequence). Trimming took off 5 bases at V and 4 bases at J, with 11 bases between the two ends. The CDR3 contains 13 residues. DNA for the CDR3: TGTGCCAGCAGCCCGCAGGGGTTCACTGAAGCTTTCTTT. Translated, it gives CASSPQGFTEAFF.

The gene calls are TRBV6-4 and TRBJ1-1, with D maybe TRBD1 (5 bases). The germline CDR1 and CDR2 sequences are MRHNA and SNTAGT. The CDR3 contains 13 residues. V was pared by 6 bases and J by 8 bases, with 16 bases between. CDR3 residues: CASSPSGGAEAFF. The CDR3 DNA reads as TGTGCCAGCAGCCCTTCCGGTGGGGCCGAAGCTTTCTTT.

Only one count was recorded for this clone. The V call is TRBV7-3, the J call TRBJ2-1; no definite D call. V was pared by 5 bases and J by 7 bases, with 12 bases between. This CDR3 region has 13 residues. CDR1 is SGHTA and CDR2 is FQGTGA in the germline V gene. CDR3: CASSLYDENEQFF. In DNA form, the CDR3 reads TGTGCCAGCAGCCTTTACGACGAGAATGAGCAGTTCTTC. The full variable domain, completed using reference TRBV7-3 and TRBJ2-1, is GAGVSQTPSNKVTEKGKYVELRCDPISGHTALYWYRQSLGQGPEFLIYFQGTGAADDSGLPNDRFFAVRPEGSVSTLKIQRTERGDSAVYLCASSLYDENEQFFGPGTRLTVL.

This clone came up a few times. The genes are TRBV11-2 and TRBJ1-6; no firm D call. V was cut by 0 bases and J by 6 bases, with 3 bases left in between. The CDR3 is 13 residues long. Germline CDR1 SGHAT, CDR2 FQNNGV. This chain's CDR3 is CASSLEVNSPLHF. The CDR3 DNA sequence: TGTGCCAGCAGCTTAGAAGTTAATTCACCCCTCCACTTT.

By proportion, this clone is medium-sized. The rearrangement links TRBV7-9 to TRBJ2-7; possible D gene TRBD1, 5 bases. The ends were cut back, 4 bases at V and 2 bases at J, with 9 bases in the middle. Germline V gene lookup returns CDR1 SEHNR and CDR2 FQNEAQ (reference sequence). The CDR3 loop spans 13 amino acids. The CDR3 protein is CASSSDSTYEQYF. For the CDR3, the DNA is TGTGCCAGCAGCTCCGACAGTACCTACGAGCAGTACTTC.

This clone came up once. This sequence joins TRBV4-1 and TRBJ2-1, with D perhaps matching TRBD2 (6 bases). Germline values: CDR1 MGHRA, CDR2 YSYEKL. The CDR3 is 14 amino acids. Trimming left V 4 bases short and J 9 bases short, with 16 bases between. The CDR3 DNA follows: TGCGCCAGCAGCCCCCAAGGAGGAGGGACTGAGCAGTTCTTC. Translation gives CASSPQGGGTEQFF.

This clone was recorded only once. This chain uses TRBV6-4 with TRBJ2-3; 10 bases fit TRBD2. The ends lost 6 bases at V and 6 bases at J; junction bases unmatched: 9. The CDR3 runs to 15 residues. The V gene's germline CDR1 is MRHNA and CDR2 SNTAGT. The CDR3 sequence is CASRLSGRTPDTQYF. For the CDR3, the DNA is TGTGCCAGCAGACTTAGCGGGAGGACCCCCGATACGCAGTATTTT.

The chain has TRBV6-5 and TRBJ1-2; D gene uncertain. The germline CDR1 and CDR2 sequences are MNHEY and SVGAGI. Between the trimmed V and J ends, which lost 6 bases and 1 base, there was a span of 6 bases. The CDR3 sequence is 12 residues long. CDR3 DNA: TGTGCCAGCAGACAGCGTAACTATGGCTACACCTTC. This encodes CASRQRNYGYTF.

This chain connects TRBV6-1 to TRBJ2-5; 7 bases map to TRBD1. Gene TRBJ2-7 matches the end of the DNA better, so the J call may be wrong. The CDR3 runs 15 residues. Looked up from germline, CDR1 is MNHNS and CDR2 is SASEGT. The CDR3, as DNA: TGTGCCAGCACCCCATACGAGGGGGCTACCTACGAGCAGTACTTC. It codes for CASTPYEGATYEQYF.

The chain recombines TRBV5-1 with TRBJ2-1; D remains unclear. CDR1 SGHRS and CDR2 YFSETQ come from the germline V gene. This CDR3 region has 14 residues. V lost 0 bases and J lost 8, with 12 bases in between. The CDR3 spells CASSLVGVRDEQFF. The CDR3 DNA follows: TGCGCCAGCAGCTTGGTTGGCGTTCGGGATGAGCAGTTCTTC.

This clone has only one observation. The CDR3 DNA reads TGTGCCAGCAGCTTAGGCTTCGGACAGCCCCAGCATTTT. Translating gives CASSLGFGQPQHF. The rearrangement uses TRBV11-2 and TRBJ1-5; D is uncertain. Trimming removed 1 base from V and 7 bases from J, with 8 bases in between. From germline, CDR1 is SGHAT and CDR2 FQNNGV. This CDR3 region has 13 residues.

V is TRBV6-1 and J is TRBJ2-1, with D possibly being TRBD1 (6 bases). The ends were cut back, 5 bases at V and 9 bases at J, with 14 bases in the middle. There are 13 residues in the CDR3. The germline CDR1 and CDR2 sequences are MNHNS and SASEGT. The CDR3 is CASSRTEAGEQFF. CDR3 nucleotides: TGTGCCAGCAGTCGGACAGAAGCAGGTGAGCAGTTCTTC.

J is TRBJ2-7 and V is TRBV5-1; no clear D. The CDR3 has 15 residues. The germline V and J ends were trimmed by 1 base and 2 bases, with 13 bases remaining between them. The germline V gene encodes CDR1 SGHRS and CDR2 YFSETQ. CDR3 DNA sequence: TGCGCCAGCAGCTTGAACGGGCCCCCAACCTACGAGCAGTACTTC. This codes for CASSLNGPPTYEQYF.